The entry that follows covers one TCR beta chain sequence. This sample is part of a study of blood T cell repertoires in COVID-19. The CDR3 consists of 20 residues. V gave up 7 bases and J gave up 0 bases; unmatched junction bases: 22. In germline, CDR1 is MRHNA, CDR2 SNTAGT. The repertoire was sequenced with immunoSEQ multiplex PCR; TCRdb's copy has only in-frame clones and lacks some. The profile shows more than 200,000 clones, approximately 84% of them singletons. This chain connects TRBV6-4 to TRBJ2-3, with 7 bases identical to TRBD1. Sequenced: peripheral blood. The sequence was collected from a man between 45 and 60 years old with active or convalescent COVID-19. CDR3 nucleotides: TGTGCCAGCAATCCCCGGGACAGAGATAACAGTCCATCTAGCACAGATACGCAGTATTTT. It is translated as CASNPRDRDNSPSSTDTQYF.